This T cell receptor beta chain was identified during a study of cytomegalovirus exposure and HLA in healthy donors. 60 Vbeta and 13 Jbeta primers were used in PCR. Libraries were prepared by immunoSEQ multiplex PCR; TCRdb keeps only in-frame clonotypes and omits some of them. The sample shows roughly 200,000 clones, around 76% of them seen only once. V lost 2 bases, J lost 4 bases, and 11 bases lay in between. The V gene's germline CDR1 is MDHEN and CDR2 SYDVKM. This CDR3 is 14 amino acids long. This chain connects TRBV28 to TRBJ1-1, with D uncertain. The TCR comes from a man under 40 in good health and CMV-seronegative. The sample comprised PBMCs. The CDR3 reads CASSLGGFATEAFF. DNA for the CDR3: TGTGCCAGCAGTTTAGGAGGGTTCGCCACTGAAGCTTTCTTT.